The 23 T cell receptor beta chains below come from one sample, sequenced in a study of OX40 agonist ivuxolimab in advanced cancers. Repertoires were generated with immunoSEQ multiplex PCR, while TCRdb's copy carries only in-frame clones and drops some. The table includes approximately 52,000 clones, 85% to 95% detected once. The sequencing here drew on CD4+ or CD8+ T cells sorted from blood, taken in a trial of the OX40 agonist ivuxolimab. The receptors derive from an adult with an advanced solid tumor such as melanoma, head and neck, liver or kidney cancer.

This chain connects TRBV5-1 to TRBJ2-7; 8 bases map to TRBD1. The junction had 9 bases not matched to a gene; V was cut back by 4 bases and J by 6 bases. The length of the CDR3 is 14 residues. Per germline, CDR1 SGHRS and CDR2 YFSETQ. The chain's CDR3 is CASSLVATGVEQYF. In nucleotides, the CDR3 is TGCGCCAGCAGCCTGGTAGCGACAGGGGTCGAGCAGTACTTC.

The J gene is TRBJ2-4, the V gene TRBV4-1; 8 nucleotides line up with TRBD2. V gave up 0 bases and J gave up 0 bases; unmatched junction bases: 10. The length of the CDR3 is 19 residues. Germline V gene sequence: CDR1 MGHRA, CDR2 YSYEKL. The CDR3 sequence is CASSQDRASGFIAKNIQYF. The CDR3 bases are TGCGCCAGCAGCCAAGATAGGGCTAGCGGGTTTATAGCCAAAAACATTCAGTACTTC.

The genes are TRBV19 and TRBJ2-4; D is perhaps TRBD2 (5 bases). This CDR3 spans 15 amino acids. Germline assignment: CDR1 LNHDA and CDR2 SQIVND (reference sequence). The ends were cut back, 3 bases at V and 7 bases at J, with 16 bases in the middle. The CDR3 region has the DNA TGTGCCAGTAGTATCGCTCGTCTTGAGGGTAACATTCAGTACTTC. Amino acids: CASSIARLEGNIQYF.

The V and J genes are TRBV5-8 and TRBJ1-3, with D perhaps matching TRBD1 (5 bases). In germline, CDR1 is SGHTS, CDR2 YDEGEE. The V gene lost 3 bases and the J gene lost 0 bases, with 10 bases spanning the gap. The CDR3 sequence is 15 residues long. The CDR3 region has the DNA TGTGCCAGCAGCTCTTGGGGCCCCTCTGGAAACACCATATATTTT. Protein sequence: CASSSWGPSGNTIYF.

The CDR3 bases are TGTGCCAGCAGTGACCACACAGATACGCAGTATTTT. This encodes CASSDHTDTQYF. The gene calls are TRBV2 and TRBJ2-3; no clear D. CDR1 SNHLY and CDR2 FYNNEI come from the germline V gene. This CDR3 has 12 amino acids. Trimming removed 3 bases at V and 2 bases at J, with 3 bases between.

The CDR3, as DNA: TGTGCCAGCAGCTTAGGTGGACAGGGAAAGGCCGAGCAGTACTTC. Amino acids: CASSLGGQGKAEQYF. The chain employs TRBV7-9 and TRBJ2-7; TRBD1 matches at 8 bases. CDR1 and CDR2 (germline): SEHNR, FQNEAQ (reference sequence). CDR3 length: 15 residues. The ends lost 1 base at V and 6 bases at J; junction bases unmatched: 8. Full variable domain (missing parts from reference TRBV7-9 and TRBJ2-7): DTGVSQNPRHKITKRGQNVTFRCDPISEHNRLYWYRQTLGQGPEFLTYFQNEAQLEKSRLLSDRFSAERPKGSFSTLEIQRTEQGDSAMYLCASSLGGQGKAEQYFGPGTRLTVT.

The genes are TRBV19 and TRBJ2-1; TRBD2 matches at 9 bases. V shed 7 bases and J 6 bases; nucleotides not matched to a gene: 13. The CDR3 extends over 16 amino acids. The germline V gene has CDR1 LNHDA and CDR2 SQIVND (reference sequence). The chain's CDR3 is CASTSLRLAGINEQFF. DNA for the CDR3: TGTGCCAGTACCAGCCTACGCCTAGCGGGAATCAATGAGCAGTTCTTC.

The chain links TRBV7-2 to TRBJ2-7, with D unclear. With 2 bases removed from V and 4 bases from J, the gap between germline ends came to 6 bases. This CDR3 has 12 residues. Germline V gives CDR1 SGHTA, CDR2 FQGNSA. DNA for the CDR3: TGTGCCAGCAGCTTAATGGTTTACGAGCAGTACTTC. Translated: CASSLMVYEQYF.

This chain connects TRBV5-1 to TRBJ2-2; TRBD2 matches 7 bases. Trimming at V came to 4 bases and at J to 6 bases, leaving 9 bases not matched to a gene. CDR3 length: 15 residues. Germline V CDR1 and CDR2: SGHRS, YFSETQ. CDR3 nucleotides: TGCGCCAGCAGCCCAACTAGCGCGTATGCCGGGGAGCTGTTTTTT. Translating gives CASSPTSAYAGELFF.

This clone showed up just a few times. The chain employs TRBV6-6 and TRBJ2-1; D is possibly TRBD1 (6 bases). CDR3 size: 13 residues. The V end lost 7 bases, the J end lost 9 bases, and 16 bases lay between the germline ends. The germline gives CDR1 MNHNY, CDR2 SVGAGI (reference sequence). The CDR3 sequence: CASTGTKGTEQFF. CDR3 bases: TGTGCCAGCACCGGGACAAAAGGGACTGAGCAGTTCTTC.

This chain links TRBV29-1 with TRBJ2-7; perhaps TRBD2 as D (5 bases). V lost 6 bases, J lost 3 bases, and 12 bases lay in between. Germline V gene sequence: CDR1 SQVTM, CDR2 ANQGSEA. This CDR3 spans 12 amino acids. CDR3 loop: CSVLGDFYEQYF. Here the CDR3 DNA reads TGCAGCGTGTTGGGAGATTTCTACGAGCAGTACTTC.

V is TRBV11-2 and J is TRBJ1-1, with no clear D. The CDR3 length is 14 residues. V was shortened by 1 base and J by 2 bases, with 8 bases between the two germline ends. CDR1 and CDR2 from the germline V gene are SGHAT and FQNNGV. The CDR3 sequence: CASSLGGLNTEAFF. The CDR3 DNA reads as TGTGCCAGCAGCTTAGGTGGGCTTAACACTGAAGCTTTCTTT. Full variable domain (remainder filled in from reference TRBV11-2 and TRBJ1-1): EAGVAQSPRYKIIEKRQSVAFWCNPISGHATLYWYQQILGQGPKLLIQFQNNGVVDDSQLPKDRFSAERLKGVDSTLKIQPAKLEDSAVYLCASSLGGLNTEAFFGQGTRLTVV.

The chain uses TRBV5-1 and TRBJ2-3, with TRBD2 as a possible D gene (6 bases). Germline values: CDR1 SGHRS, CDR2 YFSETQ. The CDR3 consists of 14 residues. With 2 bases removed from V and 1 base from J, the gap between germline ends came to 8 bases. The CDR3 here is CASSLWGGTDTQYF. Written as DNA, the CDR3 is TGCGCCAGCAGCTTATGGGGGGGCACAGATACGCAGTATTTT.

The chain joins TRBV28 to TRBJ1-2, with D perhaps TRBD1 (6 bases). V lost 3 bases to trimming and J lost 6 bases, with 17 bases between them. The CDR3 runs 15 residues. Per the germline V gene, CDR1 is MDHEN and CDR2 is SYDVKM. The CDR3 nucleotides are TGTGCCAGCAGTTTTACGGGGCAGGGGTACGATGGCTACACCTTC. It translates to CASSFTGQGYDGYTF.

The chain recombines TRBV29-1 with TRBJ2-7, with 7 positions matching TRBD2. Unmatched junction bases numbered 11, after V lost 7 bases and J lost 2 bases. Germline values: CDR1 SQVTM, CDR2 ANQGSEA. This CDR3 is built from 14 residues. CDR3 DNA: TGCAGCGCTCGAGACGGCGGGGGAACCTACGAGCAGTACTTC. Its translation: CSARDGGGTYEQYF.

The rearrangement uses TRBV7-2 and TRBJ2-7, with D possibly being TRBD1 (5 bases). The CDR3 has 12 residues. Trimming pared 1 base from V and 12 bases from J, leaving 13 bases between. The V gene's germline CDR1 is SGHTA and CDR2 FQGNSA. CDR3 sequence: CASSLGDRRSYF. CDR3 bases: TGTGCCAGCAGCTTAGGAGACAGAAGGTCGTACTTC.

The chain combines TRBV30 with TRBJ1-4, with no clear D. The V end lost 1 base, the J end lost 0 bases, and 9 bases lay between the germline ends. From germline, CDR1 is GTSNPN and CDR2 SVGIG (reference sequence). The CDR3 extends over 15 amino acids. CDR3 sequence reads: CAWSGLGTTNEKLFF. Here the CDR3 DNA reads TGTGCCTGGAGTGGCCTCGGGACAACTAATGAAAAACTGTTTTTT.

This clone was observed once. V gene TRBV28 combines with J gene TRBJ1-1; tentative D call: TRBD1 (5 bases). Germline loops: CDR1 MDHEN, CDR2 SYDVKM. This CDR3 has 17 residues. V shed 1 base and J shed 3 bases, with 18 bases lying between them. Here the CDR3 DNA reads TGTGCCAGCAGTTTATTTGGGTGGGACGGTGGGGACACTGAAGCTTTCTTT. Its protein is CASSLFGWDGGDTEAFF.

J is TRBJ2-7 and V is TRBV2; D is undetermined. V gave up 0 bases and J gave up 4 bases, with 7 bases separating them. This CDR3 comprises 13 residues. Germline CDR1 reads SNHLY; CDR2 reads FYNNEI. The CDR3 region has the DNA TGTGCCAGCAGTGAAGCGCAGTCTTACGAGCAGTACTTC. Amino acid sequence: CASSEAQSYEQYF.

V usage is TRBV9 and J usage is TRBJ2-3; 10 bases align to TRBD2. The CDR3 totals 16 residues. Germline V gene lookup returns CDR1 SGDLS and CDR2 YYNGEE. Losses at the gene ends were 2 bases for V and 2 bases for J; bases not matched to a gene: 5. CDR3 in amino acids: CASSVSLAGTTDTQYF. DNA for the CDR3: TGTGCCAGCAGCGTCTCACTAGCGGGAACCACAGATACGCAGTATTTT.

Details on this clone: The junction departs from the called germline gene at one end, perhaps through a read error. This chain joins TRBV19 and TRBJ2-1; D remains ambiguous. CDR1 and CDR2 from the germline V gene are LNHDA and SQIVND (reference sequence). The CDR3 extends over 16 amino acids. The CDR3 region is CASSIGPRNSFNEQFF. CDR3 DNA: TGTGCCAGTAGTATTGGTCCCCGCAACTCCTTCAATGAGCAGTTCTTC.

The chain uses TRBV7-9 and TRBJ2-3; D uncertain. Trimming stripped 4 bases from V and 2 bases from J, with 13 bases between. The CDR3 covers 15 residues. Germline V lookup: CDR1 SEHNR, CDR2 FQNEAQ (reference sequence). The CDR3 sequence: CASSSHPYITDTQYF. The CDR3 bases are TGTGCCAGCAGCTCCCATCCCTATATCACAGATACGCAGTATTTT.

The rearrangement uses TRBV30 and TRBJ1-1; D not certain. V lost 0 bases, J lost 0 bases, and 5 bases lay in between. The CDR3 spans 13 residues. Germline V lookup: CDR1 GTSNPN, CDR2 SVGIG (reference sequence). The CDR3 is CAWSVGMNTEAFF. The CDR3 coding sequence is TGTGCCTGGAGTGTAGGGATGAACACTGAAGCTTTCTTT. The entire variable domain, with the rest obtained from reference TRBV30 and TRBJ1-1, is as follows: SQTIHQWPATLVQPVGSPLSLECTVEGTSNPNLYWYRQAAGRGLQLLFYSVGIGQISSEVPQNLSASRPQDRQFILSSKKLLLSDSGFYLCAWSVGMNTEAFFGQGTRLTVV.